The sample holds many counts of the clone carrying this T cell receptor beta chain. Its specificity is unknown. The source of the sample is a study of CD8 T cells in ankylosing spondylitis. Findings and limits, study-wide: In ankylosing spondylitis patients, matched synovial fluid reportedly showed significant enrichment of disease-linked clones.

The authors made TCR beta libraries by quantitative 5'-RACE with molecular barcodes. TCRdb re-called the 5' RACE reads with MiXCR, one entry per CDR3 protein. The sample yields about 240,000 distinct CDR3 sequences, about 10% seen once. The germline V and J ends were trimmed by 1 base and 1 base, with 10 bases remaining between them. CDR3 length equals 15 residues. Germline assignment: CDR1 MNHEY and CDR2 SVGAGI. The receptor comes from a male donor with ankylosing spondylitis or in good health (not recorded which). V usage is TRBV6-5 and J usage is TRBJ1-1; D might be TRBD1 (6 bases). Input material: blood, either unsorted or a sorted T cell fraction (not recorded which). CDR3 sequence: CASSYFWTANTEAFF. The CDR3 DNA sequence: TGTGCCAGCAGTTACTTCTGGACAGCGAACACTGAAGCTTTCTTT.